This entry concerns a single T cell receptor (beta chain). The PCR ran on 60 Vbeta and 13 Jbeta primers. This table comes from immunoSEQ multiplex PCR, and its TCRdb copy is limited to in-frame clones, with some not included. The repertoire includes 100,000 or so clones, approximately 70% of them detected once, and approximately 3.5% sits in the top ten. The sample originates from a study of cytomegalovirus exposure and HLA in healthy donors. CDR3 size: 16 residues. Germline trimming cut 1 base from V and 7 bases from J; bases unmatched to any gene: 10. Germline V gene data show CDR1 as MNHEY and CDR2 as SMNVEV (reference sequence).

The TCR was taken from a man between 35 and 55 years old in good health and CMV-seronegative. The specimen sequenced was PBMCs. J is TRBJ2-5 and V is TRBV27; 9 bases match TRBD2. The CDR3 is CASSLWLAGEVGTQYF. As DNA, the CDR3 is TGTGCCAGCAGTTTATGGTTAGCGGGGGAAGTAGGGACCCAGTACTTC.